The present entry profiles one T cell receptor beta chain with its context. This clonotype is described as medium-sized (0.01 to 0.1%). No antigen is known for it. Base qualities are not at hand, and no much larger clone is one base apart. This entry belongs to a study of spatial heterogeneity in lung cancer (dated by TCRdb to the late 2010s). With respect to the entire study: Beta-chain transcripts were consistently detected in greater numbers than alpha-chain transcripts, which likely reflects a higher abundance of beta-chain transcripts. In the raw uncorrected reads, each unique combination of TCR and UMI appeared more than ten times on average. In non-small cell lung cancer, the study quantitatively compared TCR alpha and beta repertoires across several tumor regions, matched nontumor lung, and blood. TCR repertoire features were related to nonsynonymous mutation counts determined by whole-exome sequencing of tumor tissue. At surgery, 200 or so tumor regions, 64 matched nontumor lung samples and 56 PBMC samples were TCR-sequenced for both alpha and beta chains.

As encoded in the germline V gene (reference sequence), CDR1 is GTSNPN while CDR2 is SVGIG. The germline V and J ends show losses of 2 bases and 4 bases respectively, and no gene match explains 3 bases of the junction. CDR3 length: 14 amino acids, cysteine to phenylalanine. Only the CDR3 DNA stays, 42 bases, in frame from base 1. Overall study outcomes, separate from this receptor: Additional single-cell paired TCR alpha and beta sequencing was considered necessary to confirm, at a functional level, the hypothesis that regional TCRs recognize regional mutations.

The time point tag for this specimen amounts to: sample taken at primary tumor resection. TCR sequencing used whole RNA extracted from tumor and nontumor lung tissue, or from cryopreserved PBMC samples, without cell sorting. Donors were some 67 patients with early-stage, untreated non-small cell lung cancer from the lung TRACERx cohort. Patients were selected for TCR sequencing only if sufficient RNA was available from at least two tumor regions. Tumor and adjacent nontumor lung specimens were reviewed by a lung pathologist before selection. Library creation used 5' RACE. Sequencing used a NextSeq 500. To allow correction of PCR and sequencing errors, the TCR library protocol tagged every TCR cDNA molecule with a unique molecular identifier. In the paper's pipeline: Decombinator tools were used for TCR identification, UMI-based error correction and CDR3 extraction. TCRs above a frequency of 2 per 1,000, corresponding to the top 1% of the tumor frequency distribution, were defined as expanded. Rényi diversity was computed with the R vegan package after subsampling each repertoire 100 times to 5,000 TCRs. CDR3 similarity networks were built from amino acid triplet string-kernel similarity, with CDR3s being connected when pairwise similarity was above 0.82. The public reads were reanalyzed by TCRdb: fastp trimming at Q25, MiXCR alignment, in-frame beta chains only. Under each unique CDR3 protein, matching rows form one entry showing the most common genes and DNA. The V and J calls were determined by TCRdb, not by the authors. A total of thousands of distinct CDR3 sequences appear in this sample, around 19% of them only once. The top ten clones comprise 20% to 25% of the sample.

The receptor was isolated from a male donor with early-stage non-small cell lung cancer. Material: normal lung tissue next to the tumor, obtained at surgery. The chain is assembled from TRBV30 and TRBJ2-4, and 9 junction bases match TRBD1. The CDR3 reads as follows: CAWSTGTGKNIQYF. The sequenced DNA: TGTGCCTGGAGTACGGGGACAGGGAAAAACATTCAGTACTTC.